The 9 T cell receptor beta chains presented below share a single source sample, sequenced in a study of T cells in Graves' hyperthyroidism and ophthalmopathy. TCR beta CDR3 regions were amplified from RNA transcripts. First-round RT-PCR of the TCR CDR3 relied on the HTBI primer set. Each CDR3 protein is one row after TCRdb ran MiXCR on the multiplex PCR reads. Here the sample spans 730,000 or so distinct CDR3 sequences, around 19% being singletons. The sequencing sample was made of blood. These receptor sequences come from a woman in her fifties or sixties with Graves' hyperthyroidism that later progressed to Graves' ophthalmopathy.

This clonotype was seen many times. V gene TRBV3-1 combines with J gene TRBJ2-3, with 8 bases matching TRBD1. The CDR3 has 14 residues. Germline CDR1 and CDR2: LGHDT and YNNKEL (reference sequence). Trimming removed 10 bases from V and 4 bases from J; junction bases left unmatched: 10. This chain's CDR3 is CATKRTGPADTQYF. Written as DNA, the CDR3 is TGTGCCACCAAGAGGACAGGGCCGGCAGATACGCAGTATTTT.

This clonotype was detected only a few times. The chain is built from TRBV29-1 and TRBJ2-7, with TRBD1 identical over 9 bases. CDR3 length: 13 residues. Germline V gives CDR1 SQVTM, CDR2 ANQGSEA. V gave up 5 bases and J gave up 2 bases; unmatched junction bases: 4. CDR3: CSVTRTGAYEQYF. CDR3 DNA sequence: TGCAGCGTTACTCGGACAGGGGCCTACGAGCAGTACTTC.

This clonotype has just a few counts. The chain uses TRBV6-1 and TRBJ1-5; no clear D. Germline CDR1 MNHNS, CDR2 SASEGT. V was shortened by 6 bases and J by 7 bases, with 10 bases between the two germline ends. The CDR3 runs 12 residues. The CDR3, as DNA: TGTGCCAGCAGGCGCGAAGGGCAGCCCCAGCATTTT. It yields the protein CASRREGQPQHF.

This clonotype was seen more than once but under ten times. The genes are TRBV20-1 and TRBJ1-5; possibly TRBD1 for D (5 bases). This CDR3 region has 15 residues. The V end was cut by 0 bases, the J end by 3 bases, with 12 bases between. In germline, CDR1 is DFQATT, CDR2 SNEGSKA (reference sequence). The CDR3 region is CSARDMGPVNQPQHF. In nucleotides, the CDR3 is TGCAGTGCTAGAGATATGGGACCGGTCAATCAGCCCCAGCATTTT.

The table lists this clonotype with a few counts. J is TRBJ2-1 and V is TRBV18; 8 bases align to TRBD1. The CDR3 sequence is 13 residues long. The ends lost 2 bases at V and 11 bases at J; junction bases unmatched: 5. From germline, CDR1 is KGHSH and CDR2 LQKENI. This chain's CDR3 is CASSPGGTGQQFF. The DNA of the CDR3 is TGTGCCAGCTCACCAGGTGGGACAGGCCAGCAGTTCTTC.

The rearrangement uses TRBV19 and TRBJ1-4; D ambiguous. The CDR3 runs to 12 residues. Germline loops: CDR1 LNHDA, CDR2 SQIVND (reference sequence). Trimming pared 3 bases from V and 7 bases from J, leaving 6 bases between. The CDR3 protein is CASSISGEKLFF. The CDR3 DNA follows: TGTGCCAGTAGTATTTCGGGTGAAAAACTGTTTTTT.

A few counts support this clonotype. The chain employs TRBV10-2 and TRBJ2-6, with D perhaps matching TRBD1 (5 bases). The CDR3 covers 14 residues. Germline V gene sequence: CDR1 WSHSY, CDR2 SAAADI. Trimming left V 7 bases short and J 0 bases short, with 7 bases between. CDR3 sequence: CASKRGSGANVLTF. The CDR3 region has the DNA TGCGCCAGCAAAAGGGGCTCTGGGGCCAACGTCCTGACTTTC.

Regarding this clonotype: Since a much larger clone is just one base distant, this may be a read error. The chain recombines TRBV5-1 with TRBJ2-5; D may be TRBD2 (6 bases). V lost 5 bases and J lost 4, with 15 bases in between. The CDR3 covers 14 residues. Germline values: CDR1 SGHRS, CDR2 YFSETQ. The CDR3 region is CASSVRESRETQYF. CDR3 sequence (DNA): TGCGCCAGCAGTGTGCGGGAAAGCCGAGAGACCCAGTACTTC.

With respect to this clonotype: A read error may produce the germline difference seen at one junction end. As DNA, the CDR3 is TGCGCCAGCAGCTTATTGGAGGGTACGCAGTATTTT. This encodes CASSLLEGTQYF. The chain uses TRBV7-9 and TRBJ2-3, with D maybe TRBD2 (6 bases). The germline V gene has CDR1 SEHNR and CDR2 FQNEAQ (reference sequence). This CDR3 has 12 amino acids.